This TCR beta chain was documented in a study of OX40 agonist ivuxolimab in advanced cancers. Blood was sampled at baseline, cycle 4 day 1, and cycle 7 day 1. Measured with immunoSEQ multiplex PCR; TCRdb has only the in-frame clones, and not every one. This table holds about 50,000 clones, around 93% found once. This clone was seen a single time. The CDR3 length is 16 residues. The V gene lost 1 base and the J gene lost 6 bases, with 18 bases spanning the gap. Looked up from germline, CDR1 is SGHVS and CDR2 is FNYEAQ. Sample: CD4+ or CD8+ T cells sorted from blood, taken in a trial of the OX40 agonist ivuxolimab. This sequence was found in an adult with an advanced solid tumor such as melanoma, head and neck, liver or kidney cancer. The chain carries TRBV7-6 and TRBJ1-1; weak D call: TRBD1 (5 bases). The CDR3: CASSLEWGFDTPEAFF. The CDR3 DNA reads as TGTGCCAGCAGCTTAGAGTGGGGCTTTGATACCCCTGAAGCTTTCTTT. Full variable domain (remainder filled in from reference TRBV7-6 and TRBJ1-1): GAGVSQSPRYKVTKRGQDVALRCDPISGHVSLYWYRQALGQGPEFLTYFNYEAQQDKSGLPNDRFSAERPEGSISTLTIQRTEQRDSAMYRCASSLEWGFDTPEAFFGQGTRLTVV.